This T cell receptor (beta chain) was identified during a study of T cell responses to AZD1222 COVID-19 vaccine (dated by TCRdb to the early 2020s). Broadly, across the study: A total of just over 230 trial participants underwent TCR sequencing, of whom 200 to 220 received two doses of AZD1222 and around 25 received two doses of the MenACWY control vaccine. Trial participants were enrolled into age subgroups of 18-55, 56-69 and 70-plus years, which contained about 150, 27 and 61 TCR-sequenced participants, respectively.

The CDR3 regions of human TCRbeta chains were subjected to immunosequencing. In the original analysis: Repertoire TCRs were checked for matches against a reference library of SARS-CoV-2-specific TCRs that had been generated using the MIRA antigen-specificity platform. Breadth was defined as the fraction of unique TCRs that were SARS-CoV-2-associated, and depth was defined as the fraction of total T cells that were SARS-CoV-2-associated. Using the MIRA data, each spike-specific TCR was mapped to the spike region that the TCR reacts to and placed in a CD4 or CD8 class. Log10-transformed breadth and depth values were compared by one-way ANOVA with Sidak's multiple comparisons tests. This is the immuneACCESS table as TCRdb keeps it, with only in-frame sequences that have V and J called. A part of the clones is gone; compared with another copy, unresolved V genes explain less than half, and the rest is unexplained. V and J calls and clone size are as listed in that table; D and trimming were resolved from the DNA. Present in this sample are more than 50,000 clones, approximately 90% of which were seen just once. The biggest ten clones account for under 3.5% of the sample.

Results the study describes overall, beyond this receptor: Conclusions about previously exposed vaccinees are limited, since just a handful of AZD1222 recipients were seropositive for SARS-CoV-2 at baseline. In the small 56-69-year group, the increase in depth fell short of significance, most likely because of low power. Most participants were white British and females outnumbered males, and the authors suggested that clonal diversity may have been underestimated. Because no day 14 peak-response samples were available, repertoires were characterized only after the peak T cell response. A significant rise in spike-specific TCR breadth and depth was observed after two AZD1222 doses relative to day 0 and relative to MenACWY recipients. Nearly half of unique spike-specific TCRs reportedly recognized epitopes outside regions mutated in the B.1.351 and B.1.1.7 variants. The vaccine-associated CD4 TCRs covered the entire spike protein, and the dominant responses fell in regions 160-218 and 743-854.

Remarks on this clone: Its antigen is currently not known. No base-level quality is on record; no much larger clone is a single base apart.

The CDR3 measures 16 amino acids from cysteine to phenylalanine. Here the CDR3 DNA is all that survives: 48 bases in frame from base 1. Trimming leaves V shorter by 5 bases and J shorter by 0 bases, with the junction holding 6 bases beyond the gene matches. The germline V gene (reference sequence) sets CDR1 to SGHAT and CDR2 to FQDESV. The time point label for this specimen denotes: about 28 days (+/-7) after the second vaccine dose. Because spike-specific TCR depth and breadth did not differ between the two schedules, AZD1222 recipients who got a second dose at roughly 4 weeks were pooled with those who got a second dose at roughly 12 weeks. Vaccinee samples were obtained from the UK trials COV001 and COV002, which included a single-blind randomized controlled phase 2/3 trial of AZD1222 (ChAdOx1 nCoV-19) in healthy adults. For TCRbeta chain sequencing, PBMC samples were collected from trial participants at day 0 and at day 28 after the second dose.

This chain is built from TRBV11-1 and TRBJ2-4; TRBD1 fits 8 bases in the junction. This sequence originates from an adult who received the AZD1222 COVID-19 vaccine. The source was peripheral blood, collected 28 days after the second AZD1222 dose. The encoded CDR3 is CASSTTGGVAKNIQYF. The nucleotides read TGTGCCAGCAGCACCACAGGGGGAGTAGCCAAAAACATTCAGTACTTC.